This T cell receptor (beta chain) appears in the sequencing data of a study of blood T cell repertoires in COVID-19. In the study overall: Sources were T cells, B-cell-depleted T cells, or PBMCs; the material itself was cDNA or gDNA.

Measured with immunoSEQ multiplex PCR; TCRdb has only the in-frame clones, and not every one. This repertoire shows hundreds of thousands of clones, around nine tenths found once; its top ten account for 1.6%. This CDR3 comprises 14 residues. Germline V gene data show CDR1 as SGHNT and CDR2 as YYREEE (reference sequence). The V end lost 1 base, the J end lost 6 bases, and 12 bases lay between the germline ends. The sequencing input was peripheral blood. This rearrangement joins TRBV5-4 to TRBJ2-3; D remains unclear. This clonotype was obtained from a woman aged 60-75 years who had recovered from COVID-19. Here the CDR3 DNA reads TGTGCCAGCAGCTTGAGTAGTTCCTCCGATACGCAGTATTTT. The encoded protein is CASSLSSSSDTQYF.